A selection of T cell receptor beta chains follows, all from one sample in a study of cytomegalovirus exposure and HLA in healthy donors. Assay used: immunoSEQ multiplex PCR; TCRdb lists only in-frame clones, some missing. The sample includes about 110,000 clones, 80% to 85% of them seen just once. Sequences were obtained from PBMCs. These receptors were obtained from a woman aged 55 to 70 in good health and CMV-seropositive. CDR3s include the opening cysteine and the closing phenylalanine or tryptophan. D genes are given only for firm matches. A clone size is listed for some rows: how often the clone was seen (once, few, many), or a class if it is expanded.

j_call v_call clone_size d_call cdr3_nt cdr3_aa
TRBJ2-7 TRBV5-4 . TRBD2 TGTGCCAGCAGCTCGGGACTAGCGGGAGGCGAGCAGTACTTC CASSSGLAGGEQYF
TRBJ2-7 TRBV19 . TRBD2 TGTGCCAGTAGTGTCGGGGGGACGTCCTACGAGCAGTACTTC CASSVGGTSYEQYF
TRBJ1-2 TRBV27 . TRBD1 TGTGCCAGCAGTTTATCCCCGGGGACAGGGTTAAACTATGGCTACACCTTC CASSLSPGTGLNYGYTF
TRBJ1-1 TRBV28 . TRBD1 TGTGCCAGCACGAAGGGGGCTCCTCCTGAAGCTTTCTTT CASTKGAPPEAFF
TRBJ1-1 TRBV6-6 . . TGTGCCAGCAGTTACTACACGAACACTGAAGCTTTCTTT CASSYYTNTEAFF
TRBJ1-1 TRBV7-3 . . TGTGCCAGCAGCTTATTAGGCGGGACTGAAGCTTTCTTT CASSLLGGTEAFF
TRBJ2-1 TRBV28 few TRBD2 TGTGCCAGCAGTACTTCTAGCGGGAGGGCCTTCGAGCAGTTCTTC CASSTSSGRAFEQFF
TRBJ1-1 TRBV7-9 . . TGTGCCAGCAGCTTGGAGGGTTTGAACACTGAAGCTTTCTTT CASSLEGLNTEAFF
TRBJ2-5 TRBV9 . . TGTGCCAGCAGCGCCGCGGACTCCCAGGAGACCCAGTACTTC CASSAADSQETQYF
TRBJ2-7 TRBV6-5 . TRBD2 TGTGCCAGCAGTTACGACGGGACTAGCGGGAGTTTAAGGCAGTACTTC CASSYDGTSGSLRQYF
TRBJ2-1 TRBV14 . TRBD2 TGTGCCAGCAGCCAATCTTTAGCGGGGACGCGGCAGTTCTTC CASSQSLAGTRQFF
TRBJ2-3 TRBV7-2 . TRBD2 TGTGCCAGCAGAGACCCCTGGACTAGCGGGAGTCCCACAGATACGCAGTATTTT CASRDPWTSGSPTDTQYF
TRBJ2-7 TRBV5-5 . . TGTGCCAGCAGCTTGGCGAACGGTTACGAGCAGTACTTC CASSLANGYEQYF
TRBJ2-1 TRBV4-1 . . TGCGCCAGCAGCCAAGTCCTAGTAGTTAATGAGCAGTTCTTC CASSQVLVVNEQFF
TRBJ2-7 TRBV10-3 . TRBD1 TGTGCCATCAGTGAGGGGACAGGGGCCAACGAGCAGTACTTC CAISEGTGANEQYF
TRBJ1-5 TRBV7-9 . . TGTGCCAGCAGCTTAGTCGTATCAGATAGCAATCAGCCCCAGCATTTT CASSLVVSDSNQPQHF
TRBJ2-7 TRBV2 . TRBD1 TGTGCCAGCAATAAGGGACAGGGTTCCTACGAGCAGTACTTC CASNKGQGSYEQYF
TRBJ2-5 TRBV7-2 . TRBD2 TGTGCCAGCAGCTTCGGGACTAGCGTCGAGACCCAGTACTTC CASSFGTSVETQYF
TRBJ2-3 TRBV4-1 . TRBD2 TGCGCCAGCAGCCTTCAAGGCGGGAGAACCACAGATACGCAGTATTTT CASSLQGGRTTDTQYF
TRBJ2-7 TRBV6-1 . . TGTGCCAGCATACTAAGTGGCCCCTACGAGCAGTACTTC CASILSGPYEQYF
TRBJ2-7 TRBV7-2 . . TGTGCCAGCAGCTTAGATACAGGTCGAGGCTCCTACGAGCAGTACTTC CASSLDTGRGSYEQYF
TRBJ1-3 TRBV6-1 few . TGTGCCAGCAGAGCCTTATTCTCTGGAAACACCATATATTTT CASRALFSGNTIYF
TRBJ1-1 TRBV5-1 . . TGCGCCAGCAGCTTGGGACAGTACACTGAAGCTTTCTTT CASSLGQYTEAFF
TRBJ2-2 TRBV28 . . TGTGCCAGCAGTTTACCTCCTGGGGCCGCGAACACCGGGGAGCTGTTTTTT CASSLPPGAANTGELFF
TRBJ2-3 TRBV29-1 few TRBD2 TGCAGCGTTGAAGCCTGGACTAGAGTCACAGATACGCAGTATTTT CSVEAWTRVTDTQYF
TRBJ1-1 TRBV4-1 few . TGCGCCAGCAGCCAACAGGGTTTGAACACTGAAGCTTTCTTT CASSQQGLNTEAFF
TRBJ2-1 TRBV11-3 . TRBD2 TGTGCCAGCAGCACGGGAGCCAGCGGGAGTTACAATGAGCAGTTCTTC CASSTGASGSYNEQFF
TRBJ2-1 TRBV9 . . TGTGCCAGCAGCTCTTATGAGTGGAATGAGCAGTTCTTC CASSSYEWNEQFF
TRBJ2-7 TRBV14 few TRBD2 TGTGCCAGCAGCCAACTAGCGGGAGGACTCCCCTACGAGCAGTACTTC CASSQLAGGLPYEQYF
TRBJ1-5 TRBV27 . . TGTGCCAGCAGCTCGACAGGAAATTATCAGCCCCAGCATTTT CASSSTGNYQPQHF
TRBJ2-7 TRBV6-5 . . TGTGCCAGCAGCACCGGGTCGGAGGTCGAGCAGTACTTC CASSTGSEVEQYF
TRBJ2-7 TRBV19 few TRBD1 TGTGCCAGTAGTATACTCGGGACAGGGGCCGAGCAGTACTTC CASSILGTGAEQYF
TRBJ1-5 TRBV4-1 . TRBD1 TGCGCCAGCAGCCCTGACAGGGGGAGTCGGCCCCAGCATTTT CASSPDRGSRPQHF
TRBJ2-1 TRBV11-2 . TRBD1 TGTGCCAGCAGCTGGGACAGGGGACTCTTCGAGCAGTTCTTC CASSWDRGLFEQFF
TRBJ2-1 TRBV9 . . TGTGCCAGCAGCGCCCCAGCGGGCCGCTCCTACAATGAGCAGTTCTTC CASSAPAGRSYNEQFF
TRBJ2-2 TRBV30 . . TGTGCCTGGAGGAGGACAACGAACACCGGGGAGCTGTTTTTT CAWRRTTNTGELFF
TRBJ1-1 TRBV6-1 . TRBD1 TGTGCCAGCAGTCCCCGCGGGACAGGGTTTAGAGCTTTCTTT CASSPRGTGFRAFF
TRBJ2-1 TRBV28 . TRBD1 TGTGCCAGCAATACCGGGACAGGGGCCTACAATGAGCAGTTCTTC CASNTGTGAYNEQFF
TRBJ2-7 TRBV11-2 few . TGTGCCAGCAGCTTAGATCGATCTCCCAGCTCCTACGAGCAGTACTTC CASSLDRSPSSYEQYF